This record covers a single T cell receptor (beta chain). Antigen unknown. This specimen comes from a study of blood T cells in healthy people across ages. General study findings and limits: Diversity was higher, and naive CD4+ cells more numerous, in long-lived donors than in aged donors. PBMC samples, being unsorted, prevented any conclusive comparison of naive and antigen-experienced cells.

Primers used in a second PCR of roughly 6 to 12 cycles were a sample-barcoded 5' primer and a J-beta primer mix. From the 5' RACE reads, TCRdb called clonotypes with MiXCR, one entry per CDR3 protein. The table records around 800,000 distinct CDR3 sequences, approximately 48% of them present only once. The CDR3 is 14 residues long. The V and J ends lost 2 bases and 4 bases, in that order; junction bases with no gene match: 3. Germline V gene data show CDR1 as LGHDT and CDR2 as YNNKEL (reference sequence). The receptor's source is a man aged 60-69 years in good health. Sequencing was done on a sample of blood. The chain recombines TRBV3-1 with TRBJ2-5; 8 nucleotides align to TRBD1. CDR3 protein: CASSQTTGGETQYF. Written as DNA, the CDR3 is TGTGCCAGCAGCCAAACTACAGGGGGAGAGACCCAGTACTTC.